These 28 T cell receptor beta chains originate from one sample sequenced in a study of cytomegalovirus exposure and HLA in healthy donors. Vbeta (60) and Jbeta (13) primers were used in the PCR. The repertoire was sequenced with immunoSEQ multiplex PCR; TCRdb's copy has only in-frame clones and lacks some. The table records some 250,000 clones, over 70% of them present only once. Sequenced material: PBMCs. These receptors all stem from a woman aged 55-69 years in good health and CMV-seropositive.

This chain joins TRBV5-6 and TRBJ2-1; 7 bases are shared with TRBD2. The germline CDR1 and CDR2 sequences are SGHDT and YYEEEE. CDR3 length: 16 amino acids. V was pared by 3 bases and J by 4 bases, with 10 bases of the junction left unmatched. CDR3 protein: CASSWRLAEAYNEQFF. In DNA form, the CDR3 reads TGTGCCAGCAGCTGGCGGCTAGCGGAGGCATACAATGAGCAGTTCTTC.

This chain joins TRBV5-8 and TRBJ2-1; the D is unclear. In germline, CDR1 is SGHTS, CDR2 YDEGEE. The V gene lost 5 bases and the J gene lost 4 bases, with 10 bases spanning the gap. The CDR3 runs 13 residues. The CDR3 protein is CASSFETYNEQFF. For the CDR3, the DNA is TGTGCCAGCAGTTTCGAGACTTACAATGAGCAGTTCTTC.

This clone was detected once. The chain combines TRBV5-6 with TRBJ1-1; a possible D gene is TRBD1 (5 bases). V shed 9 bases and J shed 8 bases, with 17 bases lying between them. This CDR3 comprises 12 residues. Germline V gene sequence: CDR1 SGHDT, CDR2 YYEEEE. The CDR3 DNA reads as TGTGCCACCTCCCAGGGCGGTCGGGAAGCTTTCTTT. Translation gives CATSQGGREAFF.

CDR3 bases: TGTGCCTGGAGTGTTCGAGGGCTCCCTAGCAATCAGCCCCAGCATTTT. Translated, it gives CAWSVRGLPSNQPQHF. The V and J genes are TRBV30 and TRBJ1-5, with D hard to call. Germline CDR1 reads GTSNPN; CDR2 reads SVGIG (reference sequence). V gave up 0 bases and J gave up 0 bases, with 12 bases separating them. The CDR3 consists of 16 residues.

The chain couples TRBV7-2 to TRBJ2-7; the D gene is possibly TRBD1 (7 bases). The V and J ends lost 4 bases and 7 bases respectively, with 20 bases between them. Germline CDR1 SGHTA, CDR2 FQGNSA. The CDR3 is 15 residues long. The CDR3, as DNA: TGTGCCAGCAGCTCCTCAGGGGGGCGTGTGGGGGAGCAGTACTTC. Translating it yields CASSSSGGRVGEQYF.

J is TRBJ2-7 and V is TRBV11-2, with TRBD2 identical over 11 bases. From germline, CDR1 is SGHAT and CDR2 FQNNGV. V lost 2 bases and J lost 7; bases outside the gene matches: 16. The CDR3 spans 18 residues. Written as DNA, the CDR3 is TGTGCCAGCAGCTTAAACACAGGGCTACTAGCGGGAGCGGGTGAGCAGTACTTC. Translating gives CASSLNTGLLAGAGEQYF. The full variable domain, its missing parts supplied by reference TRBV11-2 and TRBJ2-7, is EAGVAQSPRYKIIEKRQSVAFWCNPISGHATLYWYQQILGQGPKLLIQFQNNGVVDDSQLPKDRFSAERLKGVDSTLKIQPAKLEDSAVYLCASSLNTGLLAGAGEQYFGPGTRLTVT.

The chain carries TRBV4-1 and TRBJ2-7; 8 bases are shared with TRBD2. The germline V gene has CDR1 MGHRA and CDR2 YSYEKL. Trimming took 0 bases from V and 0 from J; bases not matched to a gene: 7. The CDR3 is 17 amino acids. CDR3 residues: CASSQDPGLGNSYEQYF. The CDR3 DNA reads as TGCGCCAGCAGCCAAGATCCGGGACTAGGGAACTCCTACGAGCAGTACTTC.

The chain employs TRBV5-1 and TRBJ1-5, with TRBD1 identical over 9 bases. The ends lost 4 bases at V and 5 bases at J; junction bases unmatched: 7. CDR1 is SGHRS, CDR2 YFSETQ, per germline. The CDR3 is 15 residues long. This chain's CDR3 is CASSTGQGIDQPQHF. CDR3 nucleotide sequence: TGCGCCAGCAGCACCGGACAGGGGATAGATCAGCCCCAGCATTTT. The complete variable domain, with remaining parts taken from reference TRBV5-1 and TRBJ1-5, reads KAGVTQTPRYLIKTRGQQVTLSCSPISGHRSVSWYQQTPGQGLQFLFEYFSETQRNKGNFPGRFSGRQFSNSRSEMNVSTLELGDSALYLCASSTGQGIDQPQHFGDGTRLSIL.

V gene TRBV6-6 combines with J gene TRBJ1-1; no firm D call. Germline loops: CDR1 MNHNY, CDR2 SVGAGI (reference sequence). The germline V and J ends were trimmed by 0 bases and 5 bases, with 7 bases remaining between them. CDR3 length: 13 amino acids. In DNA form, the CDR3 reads TGTGCCAGCAGTTACTCGAAGGAGACTGAAGCTTTCTTT. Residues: CASSYSKETEAFF.

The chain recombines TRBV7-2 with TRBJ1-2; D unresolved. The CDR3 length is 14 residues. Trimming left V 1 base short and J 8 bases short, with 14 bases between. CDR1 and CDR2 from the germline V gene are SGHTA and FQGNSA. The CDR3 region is CASSLEVQLRGYTF. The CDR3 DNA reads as TGTGCCAGCAGCTTAGAGGTGCAGTTGAGGGGCTACACCTTC.

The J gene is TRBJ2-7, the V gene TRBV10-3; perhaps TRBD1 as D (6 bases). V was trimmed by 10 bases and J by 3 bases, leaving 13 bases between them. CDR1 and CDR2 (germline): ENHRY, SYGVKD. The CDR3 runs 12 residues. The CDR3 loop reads CATTGLDYEQYF. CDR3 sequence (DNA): TGTGCCACCACAGGGCTGGACTACGAGCAGTACTTC.

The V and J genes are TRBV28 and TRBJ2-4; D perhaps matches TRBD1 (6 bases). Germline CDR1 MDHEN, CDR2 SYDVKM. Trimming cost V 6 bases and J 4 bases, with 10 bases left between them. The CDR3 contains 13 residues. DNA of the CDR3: TGTGCCAGCAGATTCACAGGGAAAAACATTCAGTACTTC. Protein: CASRFTGKNIQYF.

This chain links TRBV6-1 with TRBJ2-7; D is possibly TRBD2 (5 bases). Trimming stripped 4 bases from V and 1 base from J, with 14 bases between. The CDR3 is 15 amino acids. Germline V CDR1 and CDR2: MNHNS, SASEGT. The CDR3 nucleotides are TGTGCCAGCAGTGCCTCGGGCGGGCCGTCCTACGAGCAGTACTTC. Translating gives CASSASGGPSYEQYF.

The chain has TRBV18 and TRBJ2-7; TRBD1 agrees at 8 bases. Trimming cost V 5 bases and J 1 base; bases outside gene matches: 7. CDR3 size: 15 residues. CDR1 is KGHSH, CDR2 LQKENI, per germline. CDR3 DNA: TGTGCCAGCTCAACATGGACAGGGAAGTCCTACGAGCAGTACTTC. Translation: CASSTWTGKSYEQYF.

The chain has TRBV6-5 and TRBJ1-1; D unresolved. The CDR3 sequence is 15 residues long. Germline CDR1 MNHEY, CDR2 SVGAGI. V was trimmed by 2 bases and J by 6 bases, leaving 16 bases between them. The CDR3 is CASSYEAEPWSEAFF. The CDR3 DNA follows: TGTGCCAGCAGTTACGAGGCAGAACCTTGGTCTGAAGCTTTCTTT.

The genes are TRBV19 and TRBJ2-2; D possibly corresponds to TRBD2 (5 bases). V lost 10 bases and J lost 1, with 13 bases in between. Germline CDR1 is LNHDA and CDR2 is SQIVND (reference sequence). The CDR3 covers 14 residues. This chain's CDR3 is CATSTGLNTGELFF. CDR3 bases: TGTGCCACCTCCACCGGACTGAACACCGGGGAGCTGTTTTTT.

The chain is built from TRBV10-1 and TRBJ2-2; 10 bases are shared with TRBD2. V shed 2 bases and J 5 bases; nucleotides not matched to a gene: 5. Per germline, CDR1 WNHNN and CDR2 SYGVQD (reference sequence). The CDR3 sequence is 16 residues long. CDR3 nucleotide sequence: TGCGCCAGCAGTGAGCGGCTAGCGGGAGTTACCGGGGAGCTGTTTTTT. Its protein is CASSERLAGVTGELFF.

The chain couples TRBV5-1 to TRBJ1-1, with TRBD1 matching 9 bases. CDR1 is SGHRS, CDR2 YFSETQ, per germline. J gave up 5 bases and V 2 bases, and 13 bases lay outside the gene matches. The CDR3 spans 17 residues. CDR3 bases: TGCGCCAGCAGCTTAGGTGACGGGACAGGGAAGCGGACTGAAGCTTTCTTT. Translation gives CASSLGDGTGKRTEAFF.

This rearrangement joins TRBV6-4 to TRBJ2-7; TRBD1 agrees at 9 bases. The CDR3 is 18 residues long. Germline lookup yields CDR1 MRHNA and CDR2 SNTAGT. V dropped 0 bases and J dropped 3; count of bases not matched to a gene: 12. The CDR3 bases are TGTGCCAGCAGTGACTCCGGGACAGGGAAGGTGAGACTCTACGAGCAGTACTTC. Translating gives CASSDSGTGKVRLYEQYF.

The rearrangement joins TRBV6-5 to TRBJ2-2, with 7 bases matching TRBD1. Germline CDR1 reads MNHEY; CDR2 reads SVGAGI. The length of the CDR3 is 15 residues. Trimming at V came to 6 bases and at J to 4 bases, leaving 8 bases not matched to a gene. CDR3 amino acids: CASRTGQSTTGELFF. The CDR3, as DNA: TGTGCCAGCAGGACGGGACAGAGTACCACCGGGGAGCTGTTTTTT.

CDR3: CASSPPGDGYEKLFF. The CDR3, as DNA: TGTGCCAGCAGTCCCCCGGGGGATGGGTACGAAAAACTGTTTTTT. V and J are TRBV28 and TRBJ1-4; a weak D match, TRBD1 (5 bases). Between the trimmed V and J ends, which lost 5 bases and 8 bases, there was a span of 18 bases. Germline CDR1 MDHEN, CDR2 SYDVKM. The length of the CDR3 is 15 residues.

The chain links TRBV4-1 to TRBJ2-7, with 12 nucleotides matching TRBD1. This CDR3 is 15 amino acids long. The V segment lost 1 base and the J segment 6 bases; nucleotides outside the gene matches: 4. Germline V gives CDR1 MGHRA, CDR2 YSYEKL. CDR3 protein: CASSQGRDRGLEQYF. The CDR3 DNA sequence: TGCGCCAGCAGCCAAGGCCGGGACAGGGGGCTCGAGCAGTACTTC.

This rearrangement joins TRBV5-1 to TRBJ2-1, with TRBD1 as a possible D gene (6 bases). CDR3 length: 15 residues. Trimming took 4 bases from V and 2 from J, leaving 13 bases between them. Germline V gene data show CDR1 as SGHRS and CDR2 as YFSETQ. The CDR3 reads CASSPRGIAYNEQFF. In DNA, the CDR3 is TGCGCCAGCAGCCCCAGGGGTATCGCCTACAATGAGCAGTTCTTC.

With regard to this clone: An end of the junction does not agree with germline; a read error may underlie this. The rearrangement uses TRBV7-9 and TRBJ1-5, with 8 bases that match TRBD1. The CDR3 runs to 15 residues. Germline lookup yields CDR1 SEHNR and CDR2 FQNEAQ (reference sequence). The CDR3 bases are TGTTCCAGCAGCTTAGTGGGACAGGGCAATCAGCCCCAGCATTTT. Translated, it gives CSSSLVGQGNQPQHF.

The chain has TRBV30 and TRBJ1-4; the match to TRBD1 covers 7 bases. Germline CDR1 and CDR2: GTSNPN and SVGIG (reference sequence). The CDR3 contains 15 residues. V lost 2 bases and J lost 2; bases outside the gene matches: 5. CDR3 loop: CAWSSGQATNEKLFF. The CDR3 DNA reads TGTGCCTGGAGTTCCGGACAGGCGACTAATGAAAAACTGTTTTTT. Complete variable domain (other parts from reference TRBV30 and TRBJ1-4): SQTIHQWPATLVQPVGSPLSLECTVEGTSNPNLYWYRQAAGRGLQLLFYSVGIGQISSEVPQNLSASRPQDRQFILSSKKLLLSDSGFYLCAWSSGQATNEKLFFGSGTQLSVL.

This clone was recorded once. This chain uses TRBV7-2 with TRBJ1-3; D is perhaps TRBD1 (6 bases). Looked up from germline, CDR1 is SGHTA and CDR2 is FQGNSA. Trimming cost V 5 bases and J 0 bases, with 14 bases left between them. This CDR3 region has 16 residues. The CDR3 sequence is CASSVQGPASGNTIYF. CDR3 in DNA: TGTGCCAGCAGCGTACAGGGACCTGCCTCTGGAAACACCATATATTTT. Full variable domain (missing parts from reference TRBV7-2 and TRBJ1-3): GAGVSQSPSNKVTEKGKDVELRCDPISGHTALYWYRQSLGQGLEFLIYFQGNSAPDKSGLPSDRFSAERTGGSVSTLTIQRTQQEDSAVYLCASSVQGPASGNTIYFGEGSWLTVV.

The CDR3 is CASSTWTGDYGYTF. The CDR3 coding sequence is TGTGCCAGCAGTACCTGGACAGGGGACTATGGCTACACCTTC. This chain links TRBV2 with TRBJ1-2; 9 nucleotides align to TRBD1. Germline V CDR1 and CDR2: SNHLY, FYNNEI. J was trimmed by 3 bases and V by 5 bases; bases with no gene match: 4. The CDR3 is 14 residues long.

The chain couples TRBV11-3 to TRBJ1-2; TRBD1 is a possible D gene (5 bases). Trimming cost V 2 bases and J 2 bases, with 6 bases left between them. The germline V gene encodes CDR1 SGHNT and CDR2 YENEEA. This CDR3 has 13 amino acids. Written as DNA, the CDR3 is TGTGCCAGCAGCTTACAGGGCAACTATGGCTACACCTTC. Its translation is CASSLQGNYGYTF.